Below are 11 T cell receptor beta chains sequenced from a single sample in a study of T-cell memory formation after mild COVID-19. MiXCR, run by TCRdb on the 5' RACE reads, gives a single entry per CDR3 protein. The sample has a few hundred thousand distinct CDR3 sequences, approximately 9% seen once. Sequencing was done on a sample of PBMCs or a T cell subset sorted from them (not recorded which). These receptors came from a man aged 18 to 29 who had mild COVID-19 (a few samples of this study predate the infection). Cell type and time point are not known.

The chain uses TRBV7-7 and TRBJ2-7; 10 nucleotides align to TRBD1. The CDR3 is 15 amino acids. Germline values: CDR1 SSHAT, CDR2 FNYEAQ (reference sequence). V lost 5 bases to trimming and J lost 4 bases; unmatched junction nucleotides: 8. This chain's CDR3 is CASSPGTGVRYEQYF. The CDR3 nucleotides read TGTGCCAGCAGCCCCGGGACAGGGGTAAGGTACGAGCAGTACTTC.

This clonotype showed up just a few times. V and J are TRBV3-1 and TRBJ1-5; D is unclear. V lost 3 bases and J 0 bases, leaving 6 bases between the germline ends. The length of the CDR3 is 14 residues. CDR1 is LGHDT and CDR2 is YNNKEL in the germline V gene (reference sequence). For the CDR3, the DNA is TGTGCCAGCAGCCAGAGGGATAGCAATCAGCCCCAGCATTTT. Encoded protein: CASSQRDSNQPQHF.

CDR3 residues: CASSQVPSGGIETQYF. The CDR3 DNA reads TGCGCCAGCAGCCAGGTTCCTAGCGGGGGTATAGAGACCCAGTACTTC. The rearrangement links TRBV4-1 to TRBJ2-5; 10 bases align to TRBD2. The CDR3 has 16 residues. Germline CDR1 and CDR2: MGHRA and YSYEKL. After removal of 3 bases from V and 4 bases from J, the junction contained 8 bases not matched to a gene.

This chain links TRBV24-1 with TRBJ2-1; D unclear. Germline V gives CDR1 KGHDR, CDR2 SFDVKD. V gave up 4 bases and J gave up 7 bases, with 10 bases separating them. This CDR3 contains 13 residues. The CDR3 region has the DNA TGTGCCACCAGTGACCTTGATAGGAATGAGCAGTTCTTC. It is translated as CATSDLDRNEQFF.

Ten or more counts support this clonotype. The genes are TRBV9 and TRBJ2-5; a weak D match, TRBD2 (6 bases). V lost 4 bases, J lost 5 bases, and 21 bases lay in between. The CDR3 sequence is 16 residues long. Per germline, CDR1 SGDLS and CDR2 YYNGEE. The CDR3 protein is CASSPHLSGFKETQYF. The CDR3 DNA reads TGTGCCAGCAGCCCCCACCTCAGCGGGTTTAAGGAGACCCAGTACTTC.

The sample holds many counts of this clonotype. The chain combines TRBV7-2 with TRBJ1-1, with TRBD1 matching 7 bases. The ends lost 5 bases at V and 6 bases at J; junction bases unmatched: 6. The CDR3 totals 13 residues. Germline V gene data show CDR1 as SGHTA and CDR2 as FQGNSA. CDR3 region: CASSKPTGSEAFF. CDR3 nucleotides: TGTGCCAGCAGCAAGCCGACAGGGTCTGAAGCTTTCTTT.

The rearrangement uses TRBV7-3 and TRBJ2-1; D is unresolved. The CDR3 contains 13 residues. Germline V gives CDR1 SGHTA, CDR2 FQGTGA. Trimming shortened V by 5 bases and J by 9 bases, and 14 bases separated the two germline ends. For the CDR3, the DNA is TGTGCCAGCAGCCGAAATGCGAAGCGTGAGCAGTTCTTC. Amino acids: CASSRNAKREQFF.

The rearrangement uses TRBV4-3 and TRBJ2-4; the D call may be TRBD1 or TRBD2 (5 bases each). Germline V gives CDR1 LGHNA, CDR2 YSLEER. V was clipped by 4 bases and J by 8 bases, with 21 bases between them. This CDR3 has 16 amino acids. As DNA, the CDR3 is TGCGCCAGCAGCCCCCTTCTCGGGGCCCGCGATGACATTCAGTACTTC. Amino acids: CASSPLLGARDDIQYF.

This clonotype came up a few times. The V call is TRBV7-2, the J call TRBJ1-5; D uncertain. V lost 1 base and J lost 5, with 6 bases in between. The germline V gene has CDR1 SGHTA and CDR2 FQGNSA. CDR3 size: 13 residues. CDR3 coding DNA: TGTGCCAGCAGCTTAGAGACCCATCAGCCCCAGCATTTT. Translation gives CASSLETHQPQHF.

The rearrangement uses TRBV20-1 and TRBJ2-7; D gene unclear. This CDR3 has 12 residues. V lost 3 bases, J lost 0 bases, and 6 bases lay in between. The germline gives CDR1 DFQATT, CDR2 SNEGSKA (reference sequence). CDR3 in amino acids: CSARDGSYEQYV. The CDR3 DNA is TGCAGTGCTAGGGACGGCTCCTACGAGCAGTACGTC.

Regarding this clonotype: A junction end diverges from the germline sequence, so it may reflect a read error. This chain connects TRBV12-3 or TRBV12-4 to TRBJ1-1, with a possible D match to TRBD1 (6 bases). The CDR3 covers 13 residues. CDR3: CASSSQDSYEALF. Here the CDR3 DNA reads TGTGCCAGCAGTTCTCAGGACAGTTATGAAGCTTTATTT.